Presented here are 25 T cell receptor beta chains from one specimen sequenced in a study of shared clonotypes between healthy human individuals. Measured with immunoSEQ multiplex PCR; TCRdb has only the in-frame clones, and not every one. The table shows roughly 1.4 million clones, with approximately 98.5% occurring only once. The sequenced sample consisted of naive CD4+ T cells sorted from blood. The subset denotes: CD45RA+ positively selected. The receptor set was obtained from a man aged 30 to 45 in good health.

J is TRBJ2-7 and V is TRBV5-1, with 10 bases that match TRBD2. The germline V gene encodes CDR1 SGHRS and CDR2 YFSETQ. With 7 bases clipped from V and 3 bases from J, the junction kept 10 bases outside the gene matches. This CDR3 contains 15 residues. CDR3 amino acids: CASAHGLAELYEQYF. The CDR3, as DNA: TGCGCCAGCGCCCACGGACTAGCGGAACTCTACGAGCAGTACTTC.

This clone has only one observation. The chain recombines TRBV6-5 with TRBJ2-3; 7 bases are shared with TRBD1. J lost 3 bases, V lost 6 bases, and 6 bases had no gene match. CDR1 MNHEY and CDR2 SVGAGI come from the germline V gene. The CDR3 totals 14 residues. CDR3 region: CASRPRRGTDTQYF. The CDR3 nucleotides are TGTGCCAGCAGACCTCGCAGGGGGACAGATACGCAGTATTTT.

The table lists this clone with a count of one. The V and J genes are TRBV9 and TRBJ1-1; no reliable D call. The CDR3 contains 15 residues. V lost 0 bases and J lost 0, with 9 bases in between. Per the germline V gene, CDR1 is SGDLS and CDR2 is YYNGEE. DNA of the CDR3: TGTGCCAGCAGCGTAGTGGTGGGGTTGAACACTGAAGCTTTCTTT. Amino acids: CASSVVVGLNTEAFF.

This rearrangement joins TRBV7-3 to TRBJ2-1, with 7 bases aligning to TRBD1. The V and J ends lost 5 bases and 5 bases, in that order; junction bases with no gene match: 6. The CDR3 has 14 residues. Germline-derived CDR1 and CDR2 are SGHTA and FQGTGA. The CDR3 DNA follows: TGTGCCAGCAGCGTACAGGGGTTGGACAATGAGCAGTTCTTC. The encoded protein is CASSVQGLDNEQFF.

Here the CDR3 reads CASSLVGISGNTIYF. CDR3 bases: TGCGCCAGCAGCTTGGTAGGGATCTCTGGAAACACCATATATTTT. V usage is TRBV5-1 and J usage is TRBJ1-3; D is unclear. The germline V gene has CDR1 SGHRS and CDR2 YFSETQ. V lost 0 bases, J lost 0 bases, and 7 bases lay in between. This CDR3 contains 15 residues.

The chain employs TRBV5-1 and TRBJ2-1, with D tentatively TRBD2 (6 bases). Germline V gene lookup returns CDR1 SGHRS and CDR2 YFSETQ. The CDR3 has 14 amino acids. The germline V and J ends were trimmed by 5 bases and 2 bases, with 11 bases remaining between them. CDR3 in DNA: TGCGCCAGCAGTACCGGGACTGCCTACAATGAGCAGTTCTTC. It specifies CASSTGTAYNEQFF.

This clone has just one count. This CDR3 is CAGKGLVYGYTF. The CDR3 nucleotides are TGTGCCGGAAAAGGACTGGTCTATGGCTACACCTTC. J is TRBJ1-2 and V is TRBV2, with D unresolved. This CDR3 is built from 12 residues. V was clipped by 11 bases and J by 4 bases, with 14 bases between them. The V gene's germline CDR1 is SNHLY and CDR2 FYNNEI.

This clone occurred once. The chain has TRBV15 and TRBJ1-3, with D hard to call. Trimming took off 0 bases at V and 0 bases at J, with 6 bases between the two ends. Germline lookup yields CDR1 LNHNV and CDR2 YYDKDF (reference sequence). The CDR3 runs 15 residues. CDR3 in amino acids: CATSREAGSGNTIYF. The CDR3 DNA is TGTGCCACCAGCAGAGAGGCCGGCTCTGGAAACACCATATATTTT.

V usage is TRBV7-2 and J usage is TRBJ2-2; the match to TRBD1 covers 7 bases. The J segment lost 6 bases and the V segment lost 5 bases, leaving 12 bases of the junction unmatched. The CDR3 has 16 amino acids. Germline CDR1 SGHTA, CDR2 FQGNSA. The CDR3 loop is CASSTVFGTVPGELFF. The DNA of the CDR3 is TGTGCCAGCAGCACAGTCTTCGGGACAGTCCCCGGGGAGCTGTTTTTT.

The chain couples TRBV15 to TRBJ2-4; 14 positions agree with TRBD2. Germline CDR1 and CDR2: LNHNV and YYDKDF (reference sequence). This CDR3 is built from 16 residues. Trimming took 8 bases from V and 3 from J; bases not matched to a gene: 6. The CDR3 region is CATGLAGGLVKNIQYF. The CDR3 region has the DNA TGTGCCACCGGACTAGCGGGAGGATTAGTCAAAAACATTCAGTACTTC.

As concerns this clone: Other DNA sequences in the same sample also yield this CDR3. The V and J genes are TRBV5-4 and TRBJ2-1, with D tentatively TRBD2 (6 bases). The CDR3 runs to 15 residues. Germline V gives CDR1 SGHNT, CDR2 YYREEE (reference sequence). V lost 4 bases to trimming and J lost 0 bases, with 11 bases between them. CDR3 DNA: TGTGCCAGCAGCCTGCGGGGTAGCTCCTACAATGAGCAGTTCTTC. Its protein product is CASSLRGSSYNEQFF.

This chain links TRBV5-1 with TRBJ2-7, with TRBD1 matching over 7 bases. The junction had 4 bases not matched to a gene; V was cut back by 0 bases and J by 7 bases. This CDR3 region has 13 residues. CDR1 is SGHRS and CDR2 is YFSETQ in the germline V gene. CDR3 bases: TGCGCCAGCAGCTTGGCCAGGGGGTGGGAGCAGTACTTC. Its translation is CASSLARGWEQYF.

This chain links TRBV6-5 with TRBJ1-3; D is ambiguous. Germline assignment: CDR1 MNHEY and CDR2 SVGAGI. The CDR3 spans 13 residues. Trimming took off 9 bases at V and 3 bases at J, with 12 bases between the two ends. CDR3: CASTNTNGNTIYF. In DNA form, the CDR3 reads TGTGCCAGTACCAACACAAATGGAAACACCATATATTTT.

The CDR3 bases are TGTGCCAGCAGCTCCCAGGGGGCACGTAGCAATCAGCCCCAGCATTTT. Translated: CASSSQGARSNQPQHF. This rearrangement joins TRBV7-8 to TRBJ1-5, with 8 bases that match TRBD1. The V segment lost 4 bases and the J segment 0 bases; nucleotides outside the gene matches: 5. The CDR3 consists of 16 residues. Germline V CDR1 and CDR2: SGHVS, FQNEAQ. Full variable domain (rest looked up from reference TRBV7-8 and TRBJ1-5): GAGVSQSPRYKVAKRGQDVALRCDPISGHVSLFWYQQALGQGPEFLTYFQNEAQLDKSGLPSDRFFAERPEGSVSTLKIQRTQQEDSAVYLCASSSQGARSNQPQHFGDGTRLSIL.

This chain uses TRBV30 with TRBJ2-7; 8 bases match TRBD1. CDR3 length equals 15 residues. Trimming cost V 5 bases and J 10 bases; bases outside gene matches: 19. In germline, CDR1 is GTSNPN, CDR2 SVGIG (reference sequence). The CDR3 sequence is CAWARTGPPPKVQYF. In nucleotides, the CDR3 is TGTGCCTGGGCTAGGACAGGGCCACCGCCTAAGGTACAGTACTTC. The full variable domain, with the rest looked up from reference TRBV30 and TRBJ2-7, is SQTIHQWPATLVQPVGSPLSLECTVEGTSNPNLYWYRQAAGRGLQLLFYSVGIGQISSEVPQNLSASRPQDRQFILSSKKLLLSDSGFYLCAWARTGPPPKVQYFGPGTRLTVT.

This clone has only one observation. The rearrangement links TRBV2 to TRBJ2-7; D is ambiguous. V was cut by 6 bases and J by 3 bases, with 3 bases left in between. Germline V gene sequence: CDR1 SNHLY, CDR2 FYNNEI. The CDR3 runs to 10 residues. Written as DNA, the CDR3 is TGTGCCAGCAGGAACTACGAGCAGTACTTC. Its protein product is CASRNYEQYF.

The chain has TRBV7-9 and TRBJ2-7, with 7 nucleotides matching TRBD2. After removal of 5 bases from V and 3 bases from J, the junction contained 16 bases not matched to a gene. The CDR3 covers 17 residues. The germline V gene encodes CDR1 SEHNR and CDR2 FQNEAQ (reference sequence). Here the CDR3 DNA reads TGTGCCAGCAGCGTCAGAACGTTAAGCGGGAAAGTCTACGAGCAGTACTTC. It codes for CASSVRTLSGKVYEQYF.

The V call is TRBV25-1, the J call TRBJ2-7; 10 bases match TRBD1. This CDR3 is built from 16 residues. Germline V CDR1 and CDR2: MGHDK, SYGVNS. The J segment lost 0 bases and the V segment lost 1 base, leaving 3 bases of the junction unmatched. The CDR3 DNA reads as TGTGCCAGCAGTGAATGGGGACAGGGGCTCTCCTACGAGCAGTACTTC. It is translated as CASSEWGQGLSYEQYF.

This sequence joins TRBV7-2 and TRBJ1-2; D unresolved. The germline V gene has CDR1 SGHTA and CDR2 FQGNSA. This CDR3 region has 15 residues. V lost 4 bases, J lost 4 bases, and 16 bases lay in between. This CDR3 reads CASSSRALESYGYTF. The CDR3 DNA sequence: TGTGCCAGCAGCTCAAGAGCCCTCGAAAGCTATGGCTACACCTTC. The variable domain in full, completed from reference TRBV7-2 and TRBJ1-2, reads GAGVSQSPSNKVTEKGKDVELRCDPISGHTALYWYRQSLGQGLEFLIYFQGNSAPDKSGLPSDRFSAERTGGSVSTLTIQRTQQEDSAVYLCASSSRALESYGYTFGSGTRLTVV.

The chain is built from TRBV14 and TRBJ2-1; a possible D gene is TRBD2 (5 bases). CDR3 length: 15 residues. Trimming removed 2 bases at V and 3 bases at J, with 11 bases between. CDR1 is SGHDN and CDR2 is FVKESK in the germline V gene. Here the CDR3 DNA reads TGTGCCAGCAGCCAAAGGACTCCCCTCTACAATGAGCAGTTCTTC. As protein: CASSQRTPLYNEQFF.

The genes are TRBV2 and TRBJ1-1; the D gene is possibly TRBD1 (6 bases). The CDR3 totals 13 residues. Trimming removed 3 bases from V and 8 bases from J, with 13 bases in between. Germline CDR1 is SNHLY and CDR2 is FYNNEI. The CDR3 coding sequence is TGTGCCAGCAGTGATGCAGGGGCCGACGAAGCTTTCTTT. Translating it yields CASSDAGADEAFF.

The chain is built from TRBV14 and TRBJ1-1; weak D call: TRBD1 (5 bases). CDR1 is SGHDN and CDR2 is FVKESK in the germline V gene. The CDR3 loop spans 17 amino acids. The V end lost 4 bases, the J end lost 1 base, and 19 bases lay between the germline ends. CDR3 coding DNA: TGTGCCAGCAGCCCTCCCGTGCGGGGGATGAGGAACACTGAAGCTTTCTTT. It translates to CASSPPVRGMRNTEAFF.

The V call is TRBV27, the J call TRBJ2-7; TRBD1 matches at 10 bases. This CDR3 has 14 residues. Germline V gene data show CDR1 as MNHEY and CDR2 as SMNVEV (reference sequence). V dropped 4 bases and J dropped 3; count of bases not matched to a gene: 3. The CDR3, as DNA: TGTGCCAGCAGTTCCCGGACAGGGGGCTACGAGCAGTACTTC. Protein sequence: CASSSRTGGYEQYF.

V usage is TRBV27 and J usage is TRBJ2-6, with D perhaps TRBD1 (6 bases). Germline V lookup: CDR1 MNHEY, CDR2 SMNVEV (reference sequence). The CDR3 runs to 17 residues. V was clipped by 5 bases and J by 4 bases, with 18 bases between them. DNA for the CDR3: TGTGCCAGCAGTCCCCGAGGGTTGGGGGCCGGGGCCAACGTCCTGACTTTC. Protein: CASSPRGLGAGANVLTF.

This clone appeared once. The rearrangement links TRBV27 to TRBJ2-7; 10 bases line up with TRBD2. The germline V gene encodes CDR1 MNHEY and CDR2 SMNVEV (reference sequence). There are 16 residues in the CDR3. V gave up 2 bases and J gave up 3 bases; unmatched junction bases: 7. In DNA, the CDR3 is TGTGCCAGCAGTTTAGCTAGCGGGAGAGGAGGCTACGAGCAGTACTTC. It yields the protein CASSLASGRGGYEQYF.